This is a list of T cell receptor beta chains from one sample in a study of early T cells in non-severe SARS-CoV-2 infection. TCRdb called the 5' RACE reads again in MiXCR, with one record for every CDR3 protein. The table records some 98,000 distinct CDR3 sequences, more than 9.5% of them present only once. The specimen sequenced was whole blood. The source is an adult who was a healthcare worker with PCR-confirmed SARS-CoV-2 infection or an uninfected control (not recorded which). Both conserved end residues are part of each CDR3. D genes are given only for firm matches. Size tells how often a clone was seen (once, few, many) or the class of an expanded clone, and some rows leave it out.

j_gene | d_gene | len | abundance | v_gene | CDR3nt | CDR3aa
TRBJ2-7 | NA | 13 | NA | TRBV28 | TGTGCCAGCAGTCTCTCCATCTCCTACGAGCAGTACTTC | CASSLSISYEQYF
TRBJ1-5 | NA | 13 | many | TRBV5-1 | TGCGCCAGCAGCTTGGACGGCAATCAGCCCCAGCATTTT | CASSLDGNQPQHF
TRBJ1-5 | NA | 15 | many | TRBV6-6 | TGTGCCAGCAGTCTCCAGGGGTATAGCAATCAGCCCCAGCATTTT | CASSLQGYSNQPQHF
TRBJ2-1 | TRBD2 | 13 | many | TRBV7-8 | TGTGCCAGCAGCTTATCGCGGGGGAATGAGCAGTTCTTC | CASSLSRGNEQFF
TRBJ1-6 | NA | 12 | many | TRBV3-1 | TGTGCCAGCACTACAGATCGTTCACCCCTCCACTTT | CASTTDRSPLHF
TRBJ2-7 | TRBD1 | 11 | NA | TRBV20-1 | TGCAGTGCTCCTATCCAGGGGGTGCAGTACTTC | CSAPIQGVQYF
TRBJ1-1 | NA | 15 | few | TRBV19 | TGTGCCAGTAGTACCCCCGAGGGAGGGAGCACTGAAGCTTTCTTT | CASSTPEGGSTEAFF
TRBJ2-1 | TRBD2 | 17 | many | TRBV12-3/TRBV12-4 | TGTGCCAGCAGTCGCCTAGCGGGGGGTCAGCTAGAGCATGAGCAGTTCTTC | CASSRLAGGQLEHEQFF
TRBJ2-2 | TRBD2 | 16 | NA | TRBV9 | TGTGCCAGCAGCGCCCGACTAGCCGCGAACACCGGGGAGCTGTTTTTT | CASSARLAANTGELFF
TRBJ1-2 | NA | 15 | NA | TRBV28 | TGTGCCAGCAGTCCGCCGACAGGTAGTAGCTATGGCTACACCTTC | CASSPPTGSSYGYTF
TRBJ2-2 | NA | 14 | many | TRBV28 | TGTGCCAGCAGTTTACAGGGGAACACCGGGGAGCTGTTTTTT | CASSLQGNTGELFF
TRBJ1-4 | NA | 13 | many | TRBV20-1 | TGCAGTGCTAGCAGGGCAACTAATGAAAAACTGTTTTTT | CSASRATNEKLFF
TRBJ1-5 | TRBD1 | 15 | few | TRBV4-1 | TGCGCCAGCAGCCAAGCCGACAGGGCGGGCCAGCCCCAGCATTTT | CASSQADRAGQPQHF
TRBJ2-3 | TRBD2 | 15 | few | TRBV20-1 | TGCAGTCGAACGGGACTAGCGGGGATCACAGATACGCAGTATTTT | CSRTGLAGITDTQYF